Described below is a single T cell receptor (beta chain) sequence and its context. Its specificity is not known. A universal primer binding site was introduced by template switching. The final cDNA contained unique molecular identifiers. TCRdb recomputed calls from the 5' RACE reads with MiXCR, one row per CDR3 protein. The sample holds approximately 600,000 distinct CDR3 sequences, 9% to 10% seen once. These data are taken from a study of identical twins. Whole-study findings and limits: Out-of-frame beta chain sequences displayed weaker excess sharing between twins. The authors drew conclusions from cross-sectional statistical analysis rather than following the same donors. Where out-of-frame alpha sequences were twin-shared, they showed excess low generation probability.

The CDR3 length is 16 residues. From germline, CDR1 is MNHEY and CDR2 SMNVEV (reference sequence). The V gene lost 6 bases and the J gene lost 0 bases, with 14 bases spanning the gap. A further study also used this sample, focusing on yellow fever vaccine responses in identical twins.

The material sequenced was PBMCs. The origin of this receptor is a woman in her late teens or twenties in good health. The V and J genes are TRBV27 and TRBJ1-4; D is ambiguous. The CDR3 sequence is CASRARTGSTNEKLFF. In nucleotides, the CDR3 is TGTGCCAGCAGAGCCCGGACGGGGTCAACTAATGAAAAACTGTTTTTT.